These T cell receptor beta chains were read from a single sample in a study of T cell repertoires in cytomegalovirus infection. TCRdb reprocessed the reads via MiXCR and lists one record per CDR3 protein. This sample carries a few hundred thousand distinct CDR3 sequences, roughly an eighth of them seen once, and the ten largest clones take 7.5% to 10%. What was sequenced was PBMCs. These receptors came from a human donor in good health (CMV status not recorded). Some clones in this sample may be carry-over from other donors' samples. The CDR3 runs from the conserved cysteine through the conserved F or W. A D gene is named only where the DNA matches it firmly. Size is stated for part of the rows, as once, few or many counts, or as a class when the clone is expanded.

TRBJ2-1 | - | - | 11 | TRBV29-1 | TGCAGCGCCGTGGTTGGCAATGAGCAGTTCTTC | CSAVVGNEQFF
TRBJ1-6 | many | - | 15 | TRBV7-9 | TGTGCCAGCAGCTTCACCTCAGGGGCGGATTCACCCCTCCACTTT | CASSFTSGADSPLHF
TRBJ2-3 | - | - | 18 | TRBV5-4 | TGTGCCAGCAGCTTGGAACCCTTACGTGCAGGAGGGATAGATACGCAGTATTTT | CASSLEPLRAGGIDTQYF
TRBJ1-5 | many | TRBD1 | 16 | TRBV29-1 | TGCAGCGTTGAAGATTTGGTACAGGGGGCCAATCAGCCCCAGCATTTT | CSVEDLVQGANQPQHF
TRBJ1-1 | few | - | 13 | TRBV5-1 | TGCGCCAGCAGCTTGGAGGGGGACATCGGAGCTTTCTTT | CASSLEGDIGAFF
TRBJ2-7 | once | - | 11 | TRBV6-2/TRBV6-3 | TGTGCCAGCAGGGATTACTACGAGCAGTACTTC | CASRDYYEQYF
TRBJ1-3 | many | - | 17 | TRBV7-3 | TGTGCCAGCAGCTCGTCCTTCGACAGCGGCTCTGGAAACACCATATATTTT | CASSSSFDSGSGNTIYF
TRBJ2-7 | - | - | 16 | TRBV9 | TGTGCCAGCAGCGTAGCTTCGAGCGGACCGCTCTACGAGCAGTACTTC | CASSVASSGPLYEQYF
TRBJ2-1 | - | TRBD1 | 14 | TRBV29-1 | TGCAGCGCCCTGGGGGACAGTCCGCGCAATGAGCAGTTCTTC | CSALGDSPRNEQFF
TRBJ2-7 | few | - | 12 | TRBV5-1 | TGCGCCAGCAGCCGGGGGACCTACGAGCAGTACTTC | CASSRGTYEQYF
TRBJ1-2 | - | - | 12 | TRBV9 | TGTGCCAGCAGCGTAGCTTGGTATGGCTACACCTTC | CASSVAWYGYTF
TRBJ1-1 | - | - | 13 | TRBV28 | TGTGCCAGCACTAGACGGATGAACACTGAAGCTTTCTTT | CASTRRMNTEAFF
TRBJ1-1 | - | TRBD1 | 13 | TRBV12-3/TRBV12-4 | TGTGCCAGCGGGACAGGACGGGATACTGAAGCTTTCTTT | CASGTGRDTEAFF
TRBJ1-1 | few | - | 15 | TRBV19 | TGTGCCAGTAGTTCAACCCCAACAGGGAACACTGAAGCTTTCTTT | CASSSTPTGNTEAFF
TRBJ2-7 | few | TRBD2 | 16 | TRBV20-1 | TGCAGTGCCTGGGGACTAGCCTTCAACCGCCCCTACGAGCAGTACTTC | CSAWGLAFNRPYEQYF
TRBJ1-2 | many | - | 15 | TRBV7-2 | TGTGCCAGCAGTTCCAGTGGGGTCGTGGACTATGGCTACACCTTC | CASSSSGVVDYGYTF
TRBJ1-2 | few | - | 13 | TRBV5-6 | TGTGCCAGCATCCTGAGGACAGATCATGGCTACACCTTC | CASILRTDHGYTF
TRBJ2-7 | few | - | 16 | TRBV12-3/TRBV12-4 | TGTGCCAGCAGTTTAGGTACAAGGGGGTTAACCTACGAGCAGTACTTC | CASSLGTRGLTYEQYF
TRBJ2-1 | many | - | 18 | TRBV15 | TGTGCCACCAGCGGAAGGGAAAAGTGGGGGGAGAGTTACAATGAGCAGTTCTTC | CATSGREKWGESYNEQFF
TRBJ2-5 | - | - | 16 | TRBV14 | TGTGCCAGCAGCCTCTCACGCATGGGCCAGTGGGAGACCCAGTACTTC | CASSLSRMGQWETQYF
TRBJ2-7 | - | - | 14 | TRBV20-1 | TGCAGTGCTAGTCGCGTGGGAAGCTCCTACGAGCAGTACTTC | CSASRVGSSYEQYF
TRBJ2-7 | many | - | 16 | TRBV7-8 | TGTGCCAGCAACTTAGTCGAAGGGGCCGTTACCTACGAGCAGTACTTC | CASNLVEGAVTYEQYF
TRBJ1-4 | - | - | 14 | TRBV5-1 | TGCGCCAGCAGCGAGGGGGGTGTGAATGAAAAACTGTTTTTT | CASSEGGVNEKLFF
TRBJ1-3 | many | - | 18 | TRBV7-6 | TGTGCCAGCAGCTCGATACCACAGCGGTATTACTCTGGAAACACCATATATTTT | CASSSIPQRYYSGNTIYF
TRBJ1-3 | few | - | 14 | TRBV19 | TGTGCCAGTCGGGACTCTGGAAAAGGAAACACCATATATTTT | CASRDSGKGNTIYF
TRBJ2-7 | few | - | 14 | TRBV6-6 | TGTGCCAGCAGTTACGACAGGGAGGTCGACGAGCAGTACTTC | CASSYDREVDEQYF
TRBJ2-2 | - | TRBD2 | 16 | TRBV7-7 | TGTGCTAGCAGCTTGGCTAGCGGGAGCGTCACCGGGGAGCTGTTTTTT | CASSLASGSVTGELFF
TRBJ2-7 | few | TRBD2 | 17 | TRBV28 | TGTGCCAGCAGTTTAGTGGGACTAGCGGGAGGGATTTACGAGCAGTACTTC | CASSLVGLAGGIYEQYF
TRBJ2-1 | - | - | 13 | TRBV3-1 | TGTGCCAGCAGCTACGACGGCGGGACCGAGCAGTTCTTC | CASSYDGGTEQFF
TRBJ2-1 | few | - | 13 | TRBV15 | TGTGCCACCAGCAGAGATCTGCGGGATAAGCAGTTCTTC | CATSRDLRDKQFF
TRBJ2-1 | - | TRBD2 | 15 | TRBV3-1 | TGTGCCAGCAGCATTCTAGCGGTCTCCTACAATGAGCAGTTCTTC | CASSILAVSYNEQFF
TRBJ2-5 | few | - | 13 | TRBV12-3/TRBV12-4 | TGTGCCAGCCAAGTTTGGGACGGGGAGACCCAGTACTTC | CASQVWDGETQYF
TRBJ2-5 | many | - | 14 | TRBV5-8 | TGTGCCAGCAGCTTGGGAAGGGTTTGGGAGACCCAGTACTTC | CASSLGRVWETQYF
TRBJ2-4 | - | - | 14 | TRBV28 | TGTGCCAGCAGTTTACGTTTAGCCAAAAACATTCAGTACTTC | CASSLRLAKNIQYF
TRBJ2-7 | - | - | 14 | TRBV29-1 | TGCAGCGTCGCAAAAGCAGGGTCGATAAACGAGCAGTACTTC | CSVAKAGSINEQYF
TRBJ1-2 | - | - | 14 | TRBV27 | TGTGCCAGCAGGCCGGACAGCCTGAGGGATGGCTACACCTTC | CASRPDSLRDGYTF
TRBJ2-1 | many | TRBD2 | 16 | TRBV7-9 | TGTGCCAGCAGCGCTAGCGGGACCGGCTCCTACAATGAGCAGTTCTTC | CASSASGTGSYNEQFF
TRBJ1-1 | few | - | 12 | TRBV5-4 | TGTGCCAGCAGGTTAGGGGCTACTGAAGCTTTCTTT | CASRLGATEAFF
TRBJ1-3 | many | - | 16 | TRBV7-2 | TGTGCCAGCAGCTTTACAGGGACTCTCTCTGGAAACACCATATATTTT | CASSFTGTLSGNTIYF
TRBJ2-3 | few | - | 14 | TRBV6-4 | TGTGCCAGCAGTGCGGACCCTTTCACAGATACGCAGTATTTT | CASSADPFTDTQYF
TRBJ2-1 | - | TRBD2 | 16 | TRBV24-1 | TGTGCCACCAGTGACTCTGCTAGCGGCCGCTTGAGAGAGCAGTTCTTC | CATSDSASGRLREQFF
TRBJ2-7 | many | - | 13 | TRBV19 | TGTGCCAGTAGTATAACCAGGGAAGGCGAGCAGTACTTC | CASSITREGEQYF
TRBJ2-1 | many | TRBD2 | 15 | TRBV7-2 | TGTGCCAGCAGGGGGGGGACTAGCGGTTACAATGAGCAGTTCTTC | CASRGGTSGYNEQFF
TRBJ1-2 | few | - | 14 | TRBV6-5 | TGTGCCAGCAGTCCGGGAGGGACTAACTATGGCTACACCTTC | CASSPGGTNYGYTF
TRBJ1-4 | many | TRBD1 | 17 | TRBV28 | TGTGCCAGCAGTTTACGCAGGGGGCGGACGACTAATGAAAAACTGTTTTTT | CASSLRRGRTTNEKLFF
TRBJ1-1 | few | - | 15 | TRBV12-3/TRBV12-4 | TGTGCCAGCACCTCGGGAGGGGAAGGAAACACTGAAGCTTTCTTT | CASTSGGEGNTEAFF
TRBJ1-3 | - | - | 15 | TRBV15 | TGTGCCACCAGCAGAGATCTGGGCTCTGGAAACACCATATATTTT | CATSRDLGSGNTIYF
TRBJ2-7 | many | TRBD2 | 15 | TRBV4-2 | TGTGCCAGCAGGGCTGTAGCGGGGTCTCAGTACGAGCAGTACTTC | CASRAVAGSQYEQYF